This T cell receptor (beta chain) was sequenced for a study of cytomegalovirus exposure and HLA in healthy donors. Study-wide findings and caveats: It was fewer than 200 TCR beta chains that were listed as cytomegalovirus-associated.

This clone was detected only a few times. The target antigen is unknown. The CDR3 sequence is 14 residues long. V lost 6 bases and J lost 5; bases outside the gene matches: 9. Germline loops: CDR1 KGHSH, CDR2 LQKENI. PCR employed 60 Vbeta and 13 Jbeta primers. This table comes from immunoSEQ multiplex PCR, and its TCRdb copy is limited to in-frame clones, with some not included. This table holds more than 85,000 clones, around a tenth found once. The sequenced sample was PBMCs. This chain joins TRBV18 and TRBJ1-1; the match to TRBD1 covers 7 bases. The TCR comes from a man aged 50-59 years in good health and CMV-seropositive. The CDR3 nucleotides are TGTGCCAGCTCCCCCGGGACAGCGTCAACTGAAGCTTTCTTT. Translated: CASSPGTASTEAFF.